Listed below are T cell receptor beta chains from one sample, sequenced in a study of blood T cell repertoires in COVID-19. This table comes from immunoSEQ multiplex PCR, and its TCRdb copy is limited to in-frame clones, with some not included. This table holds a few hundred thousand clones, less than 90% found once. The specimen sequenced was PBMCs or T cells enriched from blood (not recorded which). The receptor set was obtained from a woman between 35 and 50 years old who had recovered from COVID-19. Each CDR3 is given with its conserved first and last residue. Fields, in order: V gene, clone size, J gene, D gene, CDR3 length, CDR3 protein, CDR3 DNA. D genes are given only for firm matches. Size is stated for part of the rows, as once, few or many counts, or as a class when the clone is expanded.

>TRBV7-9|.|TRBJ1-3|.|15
CASSSQGNSGNTIYF
TGTGCCAGCAGCTCCCAGGGGAACTCTGGAAACACCATATATTTT
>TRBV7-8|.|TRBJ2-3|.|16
CASSLGSTRFTDTQYF
TGTGCCAGCAGCCTCGGGAGTACACGCTTCACAGATACGCAGTATTTT
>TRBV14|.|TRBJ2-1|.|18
CASSQEWGRASSYNEQFF
TGTGCCAGCAGCCAAGAATGGGGCCGGGCCAGCTCCTACAATGAGCAGTTCTTC
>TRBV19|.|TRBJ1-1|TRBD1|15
CASSQPGGQRPQAFF
TGTGCCAGTAGTCAACCCGGGGGACAGAGACCCCAAGCTTTCTTT
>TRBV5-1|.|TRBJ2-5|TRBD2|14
CASSSGLEVETQYF
TGCGCCAGCAGCTCGGGACTAGAGGTGGAGACCCAGTACTTC
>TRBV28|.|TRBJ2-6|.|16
CASSSKRDSGANVLTF
TGTGCCAGCAGTTCTAAGAGGGACTCTGGGGCCAACGTCCTGACTTTC
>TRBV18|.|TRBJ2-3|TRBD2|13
CASSPAGEGTQYF
TGTGCCAGCTCACCGGCCGGGGAGGGCACGCAGTATTTT
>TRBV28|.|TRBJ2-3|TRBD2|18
CASTTSVLVVSGTDTQYF
TGTGCCAGCACGACTAGCGTTCTCGTAGTCTCTGGCACAGATACGCAGTATTTT
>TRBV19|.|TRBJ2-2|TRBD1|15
CASSLGTGVEGKLFF
TGTGCCAGTAGCCTCGGCACAGGGGTAGAGGGAAAGCTGTTTTTT
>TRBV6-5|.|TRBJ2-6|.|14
CASSLDAGANVLTF
TGTGCCAGCAGTCTAGACGCTGGGGCCAACGTCCTGACTTTC
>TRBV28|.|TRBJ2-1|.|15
CASISAAGNYNEQFF
TGTGCCAGCATTTCAGCGGCTGGGAACTACAATGAGCAGTTCTTC
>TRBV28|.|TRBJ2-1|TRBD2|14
CATLLAGGPDEQFF
TGTGCCACCCTGCTAGCGGGAGGGCCTGATGAGCAGTTCTTC
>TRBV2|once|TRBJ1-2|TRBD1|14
CASSSGQGPYGYTF
TGTGCCAGCAGTTCGGGACAGGGTCCCTATGGCTACACCTTC
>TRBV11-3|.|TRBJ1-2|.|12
CASSLDGYGYTF
TGTGCCAGCAGCTTAGACGGCTATGGCTACACCTTC
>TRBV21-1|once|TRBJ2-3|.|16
CASSQTSGDVQDTQYF
TGTGCCAGCAGCCAGACTAGCGGGGACGTCCAAGATACGCAGTATTTT
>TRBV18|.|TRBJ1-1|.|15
CASSPASEIYTEAFF
TGTGCCAGCTCGCCAGCGAGTGAAATTTACACTGAAGCTTTCTTT
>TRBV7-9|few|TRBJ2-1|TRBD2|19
CASSAQPGLAGATWNEQFF
TGTGCCAGCAGCGCCCAACCGGGACTAGCGGGAGCTACCTGGAATGAGCAGTTCTTC
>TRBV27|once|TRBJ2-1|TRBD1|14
CASRRDRRVYEQFF
TGTGCCAGCAGAAGGGACAGGCGTGTCTATGAGCAGTTCTTC
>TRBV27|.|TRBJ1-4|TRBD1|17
CASSPGQGRSPDEKLFF
TGTGCCAGCAGTCCCGGACAGGGAAGGTCGCCCGATGAAAAACTGTTTTTT
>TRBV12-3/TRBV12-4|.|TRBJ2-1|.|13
CASSPIQYNEQFF
TGTGCCAGCAGCCCGATTCAGTACAATGAGCAGTTCTTC
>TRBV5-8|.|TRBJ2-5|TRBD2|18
CASSGGLAGDLVGETQYF
TGTGCCAGCAGCGGGGGACTAGCGGGAGATCTAGTGGGAGAGACCCAGTACTTC
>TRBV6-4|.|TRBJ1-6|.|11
CASSINSPLHF
TGTGCCAGCAGCATTAATTCACCCCTCCACTTT
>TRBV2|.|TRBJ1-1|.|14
CASSEEGRNTEAFF
TGTGCCAGCAGTGAGGAGGGTAGAAACACTGAAGCTTTCTTT
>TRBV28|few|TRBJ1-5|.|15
CASSSPAGADQPQHF
TGTGCCAGCAGCTCTCCCGCAGGGGCAGATCAGCCCCAGCATTTT
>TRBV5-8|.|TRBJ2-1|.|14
CASSSRTITHEQFF
TGTGCCAGCAGCTCACGGACTATCACCCATGAGCAGTTCTTC
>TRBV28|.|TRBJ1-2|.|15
CATTGGIGLNYGYTF
TGTGCCACTACGGGGGGGATAGGGCTTAACTATGGCTACACCTTC
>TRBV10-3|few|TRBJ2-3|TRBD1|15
CAISPGGASTDTQYF
TGTGCCATCAGTCCAGGGGGTGCTAGCACAGATACGCAGTATTTT
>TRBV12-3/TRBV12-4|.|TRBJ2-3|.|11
CASSFGDTQYF
TGTGCCAGCAGTTTCGGAGATACGCAGTATTTT
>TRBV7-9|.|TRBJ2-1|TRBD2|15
CASRLAGSSYNEQFF
TGTGCCAGCAGGCTAGCGGGGAGCTCCTACAATGAGCAGTTCTTC
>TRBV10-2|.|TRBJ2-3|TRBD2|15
CASGLAGPSTDTQYF
TGCGCCAGCGGCCTAGCGGGCCCAAGCACAGATACGCAGTATTTT
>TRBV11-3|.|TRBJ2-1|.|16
CASSLEVPGGSGEQFF
TGTGCCAGCAGCTTAGAAGTCCCCGGGGGATCAGGAGAGCAGTTCTTC
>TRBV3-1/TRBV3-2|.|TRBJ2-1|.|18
CASSLPGASGRSYNEQFF
TGTGCCAGCAGCCTGCCAGGGGCTAGCGGCCGTTCCTACAATGAGCAGTTCTTC
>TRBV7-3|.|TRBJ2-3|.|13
CASSFGRADTQYF
TGTGCCAGCAGCTTCGGCAGGGCAGATACGCAGTATTTT
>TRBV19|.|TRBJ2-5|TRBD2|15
CASSIAGGGQETQYF
TGTGCCAGTAGTATAGCGGGAGGGGGGCAAGAGACCCAGTACTTC
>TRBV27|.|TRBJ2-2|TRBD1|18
CASSRSQGDLANTGELFF
TGTGCCAGCAGCCGAAGCCAGGGGGATCTAGCGAACACCGGGGAGCTGTTTTTT
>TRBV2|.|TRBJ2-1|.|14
CASVKQGAYNEQFF
TGTGCCAGCGTGAAACAGGGAGCCTACAATGAGCAGTTCTTC
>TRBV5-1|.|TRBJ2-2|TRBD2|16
CASSYVAGGPSGELFF
TGCGCCAGCAGCTACGTAGCGGGAGGGCCTTCCGGGGAGCTGTTTTTT
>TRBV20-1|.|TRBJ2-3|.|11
CSASYGDTQYF
TGCAGTGCTAGTTACGGAGATACGCAGTATTTT
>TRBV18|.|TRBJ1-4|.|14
CASSLDSANEKLFF
TGTGCCAGCTCACTTGACAGCGCGAATGAAAAACTGTTTTTT
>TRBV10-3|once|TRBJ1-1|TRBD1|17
CAISARPGQGADTEAFF
TGTGCCATCAGTGCCCGACCGGGACAGGGGGCGGACACTGAAGCTTTCTTT
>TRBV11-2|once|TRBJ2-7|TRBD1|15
CASSLAGTGLNEQYF
TGTGCCAGCAGCTTAGCCGGGACAGGGCTGAACGAGCAGTACTTC
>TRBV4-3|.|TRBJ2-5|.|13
CASSQDRKETQYF
TGCGCCAGCAGCCAAGATCGTAAAGAGACCCAGTACTTC
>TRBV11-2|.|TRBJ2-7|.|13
CASSLDVYYEQYF
TGTGCCAGCAGCTTAGACGTCTACTACGAGCAGTACTTC
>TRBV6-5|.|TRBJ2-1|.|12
CASQGRGNEQFF
TGTGCCAGTCAGGGGAGGGGCAATGAGCAGTTCTTC
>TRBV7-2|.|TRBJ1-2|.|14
CASSLTRGNYGYTF
TGTGCCAGCAGTCTGACCAGGGGTAACTATGGCTACACCTTC
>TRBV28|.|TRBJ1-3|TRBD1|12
CASSTRPGQSHF
TGTGCCAGCAGTACCCGCCCGGGACAGTCACATTTT
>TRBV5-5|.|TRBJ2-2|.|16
CASSLAKGRDTGELFF
TGTGCCAGCAGCTTGGCCAAAGGTCGGGACACCGGGGAGCTGTTTTTT
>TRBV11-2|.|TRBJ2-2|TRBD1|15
CASSLVRQGSGELFF
TGTGCCAGCAGCTTAGTGAGACAGGGGTCCGGGGAGCTGTTTTTT
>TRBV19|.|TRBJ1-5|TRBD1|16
CASTPWGQGASQPQHF
TGTGCCAGTACCCCGTGGGGACAGGGGGCTAGTCAGCCCCAGCATTTT
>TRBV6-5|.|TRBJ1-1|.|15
CASSPPAVRPSRAFF
TGTGCCAGCAGCCCCCCCGCGGTTCGCCCCTCTCGAGCTTTCTTT